A single sample gave rise to the 15 T cell receptor beta chains below, sequenced in a study of blood T cell repertoires in COVID-19. This table comes from immunoSEQ multiplex PCR, and its TCRdb copy is limited to in-frame clones, with some not included. This table has just under 150,000 clones, 87% appearing once. Material for sequencing was peripheral blood. The receptors stem from a middle-aged man who had recovered from COVID-19.

The CDR3 is CASSRSGHRTDTQYF. The CDR3 DNA follows: TGTGCCAGCAGCAGATCGGGACATCGCACAGATACGCAGTATTTT. The rearrangement links TRBV7-8 to TRBJ2-3; tentatively, D is TRBD1 (6 bases). The CDR3 loop spans 15 amino acids. The germline gives CDR1 SGHVS, CDR2 FQNEAQ. V was trimmed by 5 bases and J by 1 base, leaving 13 bases between them.

This clone was picked up one time. V usage is TRBV10-1 and J usage is TRBJ2-7, with 7 bases matching TRBD1. Germline loops: CDR1 WNHNN, CDR2 SYGVQD (reference sequence). The CDR3 is 14 residues long. J was trimmed by 5 bases and V by 3 bases; bases with no gene match: 7. The CDR3 DNA sequence: TGCGCCAGCAGTGATGGTGGCAGGGGGAACGAGCAGTACTTC. It translates to CASSDGGRGNEQYF.

V and J are TRBV19 and TRBJ1-1; a weak D match, TRBD1 (6 bases). Trimming stripped 7 bases from V and 4 bases from J, with 13 bases between. This CDR3 is 13 amino acids long. Germline CDR1 reads LNHDA; CDR2 reads SQIVND (reference sequence). As DNA, the CDR3 is TGTGCCAGTAACGTGGGGGCAGGCACTGAAGCTTTCTTT. Its translation: CASNVGAGTEAFF.

The chain has TRBV7-9 and TRBJ1-3, with TRBD1 as a possible D gene (6 bases). The germline V and J ends were trimmed by 4 bases and 2 bases, with 24 bases remaining between them. CDR1 SEHNR and CDR2 FQNEAQ come from the germline V gene (reference sequence). The CDR3 is 19 residues long. This CDR3 reads CASSSGLGGGEMAGNTIYF. The CDR3 region has the DNA TGTGCCAGCAGCTCAGGGCTTGGCGGGGGCGAAATGGCTGGAAACACCATATATTTT.

This chain uses TRBV11-2 with TRBJ2-5; 8 bases map to TRBD2. J lost 4 bases, V lost 5 bases, and 9 bases had no gene match. CDR3 length: 15 residues. Germline loops: CDR1 SGHAT, CDR2 FQNNGV. CDR3 nucleotides: TGTGCCAGCAGCCCGAGGGGACTAGAAGGAGAGACCCAGTACTTC. It codes for CASSPRGLEGETQYF.

This sequence joins TRBV6-5 and TRBJ1-5; no firm D call. This CDR3 region has 15 residues. V was trimmed by 0 bases and J by 3 bases, leaving 9 bases between them. Germline V gene data show CDR1 as MNHEY and CDR2 as SVGAGI. In DNA, the CDR3 is TGTGCCAGCAGTTACTCGCGGCAGCACAATCAGCCCCAGCATTTT. The encoded protein is CASSYSRQHNQPQHF.

The rearrangement uses TRBV3-1 (or the pseudogene TRBV3-2) and TRBJ1-3; D is uncertain. CDR3 length equals 14 residues. V gave up 4 bases and J gave up 0 bases, with 7 bases separating them. CDR1 is LGHDT and CDR2 is YNNKEL in the germline V gene (reference sequence). The CDR3 DNA sequence: TGTGCCAGCAGCCGAGGGTTCTCTGGAAACACCATATATTTT. This translates into CASSRGFSGNTIYF.

The CDR3 nucleotides are TGTGCCAGCTGTAGCTCCTATAATTCACCCCTCCACTTT. It is translated as CASCSSYNSPLHF. The chain employs TRBV27 and TRBJ1-6; no clear D gene. The germline V gene has CDR1 MNHEY and CDR2 SMNVEV (reference sequence). The CDR3 extends over 13 amino acids. V was clipped by 8 bases and J by 0 bases, with 5 bases between them.

The chain combines TRBV6-2 or TRBV6-3 with TRBJ2-5, with D unclear. Germline CDR1 is MNHEY and CDR2 is SVGEGT. There are 15 residues in the CDR3. V lost 0 bases and J 7 bases, leaving 15 bases between the germline ends. The CDR3 is CASSYSPSGEWTQYF. DNA of the CDR3: TGTGCCAGCAGTTACTCGCCCTCCGGAGAGTGGACCCAGTACTTC.

The chain links TRBV30 to TRBJ2-5; 10 nucleotides agree with TRBD2. The CDR3 totals 14 residues. The V segment lost 1 base and the J segment 5 bases; nucleotides outside the gene matches: 4. CDR1 and CDR2 from the germline V gene are GTSNPN and SVGIG (reference sequence). This CDR3 is CAWSERGGLETQYF. DNA of the CDR3: TGTGCCTGGAGTGAGCGGGGGGGCCTCGAGACCCAGTACTTC.

V usage is TRBV5-1 and J usage is TRBJ2-1; 8 bases map to TRBD1. CDR3 length equals 17 residues. Germline V CDR1 and CDR2: SGHRS, YFSETQ. V lost 4 bases to trimming and J lost 2 bases; unmatched junction nucleotides: 11. CDR3 sequence (DNA): TGCGCCAGCAGCACCGGACAGGGAAAAATTCCCTACAATGAGCAGTTCTTC. Translated: CASSTGQGKIPYNEQFF.

The chain links TRBV27 to TRBJ2-2, with 7 bases lining up with TRBD2. The CDR3 consists of 15 residues. Germline CDR1 MNHEY, CDR2 SMNVEV (reference sequence). J gave up 4 bases and V 2 bases, and 4 bases lay outside the gene matches. CDR3 amino acids: CASSLGGDLTGELFF. Written as DNA, the CDR3 is TGTGCCAGCAGTTTAGGGGGGGATCTCACCGGGGAGCTGTTTTTT.

This chain joins TRBV5-4 and TRBJ2-7; TRBD1 agrees at 8 bases. Per the germline V gene, CDR1 is SGHNT and CDR2 is YYREEE (reference sequence). J lost 3 bases, V lost 2 bases, and 7 bases had no gene match. The CDR3 consists of 15 residues. The CDR3: CASSLQGETLYEQYF. CDR3 nucleotides: TGTGCCAGCAGCTTACAGGGGGAAACCCTCTACGAGCAGTACTTC.

The rearrangement links TRBV27 to TRBJ2-1; D perhaps matches TRBD1 (5 bases). This CDR3 comprises 12 residues. The V end was cut by 8 bases, the J end by 0 bases, with 5 bases between. Germline V gene lookup returns CDR1 MNHEY and CDR2 SMNVEV (reference sequence). This CDR3 reads CASQGSYNEQFF. The CDR3 DNA reads TGTGCCAGCCAGGGCTCCTACAATGAGCAGTTCTTC.

The chain recombines TRBV5-6 with TRBJ1-5; 7 bases fit TRBD1. Losses at the gene ends were 1 base for V and 3 bases for J; bases not matched to a gene: 4. CDR1 is SGHDT, CDR2 YYEEEE, per germline. The CDR3 has 15 amino acids. For the CDR3, the DNA is TGTGCCAGCAGCTTGACAGGGGCCGACAATCAGCCCCAGCATTTT. As protein: CASSLTGADNQPQHF.